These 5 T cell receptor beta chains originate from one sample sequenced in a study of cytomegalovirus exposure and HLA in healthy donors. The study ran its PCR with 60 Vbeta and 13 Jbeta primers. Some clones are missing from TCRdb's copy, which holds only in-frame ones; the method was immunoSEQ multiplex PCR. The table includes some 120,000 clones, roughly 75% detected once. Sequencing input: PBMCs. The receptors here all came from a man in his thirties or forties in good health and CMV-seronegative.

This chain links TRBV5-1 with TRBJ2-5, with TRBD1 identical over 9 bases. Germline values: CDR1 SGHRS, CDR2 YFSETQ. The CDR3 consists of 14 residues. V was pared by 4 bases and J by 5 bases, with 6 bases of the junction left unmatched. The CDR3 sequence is CASSRTGDPETQYF. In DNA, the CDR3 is TGCGCCAGCAGCAGGACAGGGGATCCGGAGACCCAGTACTTC.

DNA of the CDR3: TGTGCCAGCAGTGACTCGAGTGAGGAACTAAATCAGCCCCAGCATTTT. This codes for CASSDSSEELNQPQHF. This chain connects TRBV6-4 to TRBJ1-5; D is unresolved. The CDR3 extends over 16 amino acids. From germline, CDR1 is MRHNA and CDR2 SNTAGT. Trimming removed 0 bases at V and 4 bases at J, with 13 bases between.

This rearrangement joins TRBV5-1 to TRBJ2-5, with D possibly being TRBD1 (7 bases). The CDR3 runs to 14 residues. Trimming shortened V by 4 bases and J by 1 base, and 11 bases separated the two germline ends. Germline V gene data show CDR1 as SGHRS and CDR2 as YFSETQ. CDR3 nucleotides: TGCGCCAGCAGCCCCCAGGGGGGCCAAGAGACCCAGTACTTC. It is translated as CASSPQGGQETQYF.

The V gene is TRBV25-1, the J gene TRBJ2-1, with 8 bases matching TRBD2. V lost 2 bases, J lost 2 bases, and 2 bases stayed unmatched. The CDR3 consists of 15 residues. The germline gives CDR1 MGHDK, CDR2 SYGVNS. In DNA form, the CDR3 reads TGTGCCAGCAGTGAAGGCGGGAGGCCCTACAATGAGCAGTTCTTC. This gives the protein CASSEGGRPYNEQFF.

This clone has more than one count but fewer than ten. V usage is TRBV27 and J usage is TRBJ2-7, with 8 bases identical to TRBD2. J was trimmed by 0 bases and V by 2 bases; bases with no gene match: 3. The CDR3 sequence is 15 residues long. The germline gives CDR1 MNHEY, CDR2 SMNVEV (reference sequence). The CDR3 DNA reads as TGTGCCAGCAGTTTACGCGGGGGGTACTCCTACGAGCAGTACTTC. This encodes CASSLRGGYSYEQYF.